The present TCR beta chain was sequenced within a study of CD8+ T cells in alopecia areata. At the level of the study: The tofacitinib course ran for 6 to 18 months and was followed by 6 months off drug. Study-wide points: Normal scalp had lower clonality than lesional scalp, with alopecia totalis/universalis lesions showing this most strongly. Under tofacitinib, numerous expanded lesional clonotypes remained detectable in scalp and blood.

V was clipped by 4 bases and J by 4 bases; unmatched bases: 1. The CDR3 extends over 13 amino acids. Germline loops: CDR1 SGHRS, CDR2 YFSETQ. Following extraction, RNA underwent reverse transcription to cDNA, which served as the sequencing template. Profiling relied on immunoSEQ multiplex PCR, and the TCRdb table lists in-frame clones only, not all of them. The sample lists roughly 190,000 clones; roughly 70% were seen once. A word on this clone: The antigen remains unidentified.

This sample's treatment: oral pan-JAK inhibitor, 5-10 mg twice daily. The study team obtained lesional scalp punch biopsies and peripheral blood from alopecia areata patients. Specimen: CD4+ T cells sorted from blood, collected around week 50, from a patient treated with tofacitinib. The origin of this receptor is a human donor with alopecia areata. The rearrangement uses TRBV5-1 and TRBJ2-5; 10 bases map to TRBD1. The CDR3 DNA reads as TGCGCCAGCAGCCGGGACAGGGGAGAGACCCAGTACTTC. Protein sequence: CASSRDRGETQYF.